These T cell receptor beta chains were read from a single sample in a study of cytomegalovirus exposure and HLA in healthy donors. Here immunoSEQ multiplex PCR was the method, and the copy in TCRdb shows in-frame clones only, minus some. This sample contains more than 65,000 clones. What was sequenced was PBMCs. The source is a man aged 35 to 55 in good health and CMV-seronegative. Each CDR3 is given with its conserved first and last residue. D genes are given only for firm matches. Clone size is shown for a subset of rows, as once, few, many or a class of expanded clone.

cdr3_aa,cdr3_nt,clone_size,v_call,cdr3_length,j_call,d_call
CASSRGTAYEQYF,TGCGCCAGCAGCAGGGGGACAGCCTACGAGCAGTACTTC,.,TRBV5-1,13,TRBJ2-7,TRBD1
CASSVRGIENTEAFF,TGTGCCAGCAGTGTCAGAGGGATTGAGAACACTGAAGCTTTCTTT,.,TRBV2,15,TRBJ1-1,.
CASRRTGTGNTIYF,TGTGCCAGCAGACGCACAGGGACTGGAAACACCATATATTTT,.,TRBV2,14,TRBJ1-3,.
CASSQDKGRVDEKLFF,TGCGCCAGCAGCCAAGATAAAGGCAGGGTGGATGAAAAACTGTTTTTT,.,TRBV4-1,16,TRBJ1-4,.
CASSLHSDEQYF,TGTGCCAGCAGCTTACACAGTGACGAGCAGTACTTC,.,TRBV11-1,12,TRBJ2-7,.
CASSQGRDITFYGYTF,TGTGCCAGCAGCCAAGGTCGGGACATTACCTTCTATGGCTACACCTTC,.,TRBV4-2,16,TRBJ1-2,.
CASSVGETSGKETQYF,TGTGCCAGCAGCGTAGGGGAGACTAGCGGGAAAGAGACCCAGTACTTC,.,TRBV9,16,TRBJ2-5,TRBD2
CASSRLVLKTGGPEAQETQYF,TGTGCCAGCAGTCGACTGGTCCTGAAAACGGGGGGCCCCGAAGCCCAAGAGACCCAGTACTTC,.,TRBV28,21,TRBJ2-5,.
CASSQGFGLQETQYF,TGTGCCAGCAGCCAAGGGTTTGGACTACAAGAGACCCAGTACTTC,.,TRBV14,15,TRBJ2-5,.
CASKAGPDGYTF,TGTGCCAGCAAGGCGGGTCCAGACGGCTACACCTTC,.,TRBV9,12,TRBJ1-2,.
CASSLEGQGYHEQYF,TGTGCCAGCAGCTTGGAGGGACAGGGATACCACGAGCAGTACTTC,.,TRBV5-8,15,TRBJ2-7,TRBD1
CASSSGTGPNQPQHF,TGTGCCAGCAGCTCCGGGACAGGCCCCAATCAGCCCCAGCATTTT,.,TRBV7-6,15,TRBJ1-5,TRBD1
CASSLVAGATDTQYF,TGTGCCAGCAGCTTAGTGGCAGGGGCCACAGATACGCAGTATTTT,.,TRBV7-2,15,TRBJ2-3,.
CAWGTSGGDEQFF,TGTGCCTGGGGGACTAGCGGTGGGGATGAGCAGTTCTTC,medium-sized,TRBV30,13,TRBJ2-1,TRBD2
CASSVEGGNSPLHF,TGTGCCAGCAGCGTAGAGGGAGGGAACTCACCCCTCCACTTT,.,TRBV9,14,TRBJ1-6,.